These 18 T cell receptor beta chains were all obtained from the same sample, sequenced in a study of T cells in localized non-small cell lung cancer. The table came from immunoSEQ multiplex PCR; TCRdb's copy has only in-frame clones and leaves some out. The sample has under 25,000 clones; about nine tenths are singletons. This material consisted of peripheral blood, taken before any cancer treatment. These receptors came from a man between 35 and 75 years old with stage I squamous cell lung carcinoma.

J is TRBJ2-1 and V is TRBV5-6; 7 bases match TRBD1. The CDR3 spans 16 residues. The germline CDR1 and CDR2 sequences are SGHDT and YYEEEE. Unmatched junction bases numbered 12, after V lost 2 bases and J lost 7 bases. This CDR3 reads CASSFYDRAVGNEQFF. As DNA, the CDR3 is TGTGCCAGCAGCTTCTATGACAGGGCGGTGGGGAATGAGCAGTTCTTC.

The V call is TRBV12-1, the J call TRBJ1-1. TRBV12-1 is reported as a pseudogene. The CDR3 contains 22 residues. The CDR3 reads CASSSTKGGAKSGGPRTTEAFF. CDR3 bases: TGTGCCAGCAGCTCCACAAAGGGTGGAGCAAAATCCGGGGGACCGCGAACGACTGAAGCTTTCTTT.

The V call is TRBV9, the J call TRBJ2-3, with D maybe TRBD1 (7 bases). Germline-derived CDR1 and CDR2 are SGDLS and YYNGEE. This CDR3 is built from 14 residues. Trimming removed 4 bases from V and 4 bases from J, with 13 bases in between. CDR3 in amino acids: CASSIQGGSDTQYF. The CDR3 nucleotides are TGTGCCAGCAGCATCCAGGGGGGCTCAGATACGCAGTATTTT.

This clone was picked up one time. This chain links TRBV10-1 with TRBJ1-3; weak D call: TRBD1 (6 bases). Germline CDR1 reads WNHNN; CDR2 reads SYGVQD (reference sequence). Trimming took 5 bases from V and 4 from J, leaving 9 bases between them. The CDR3 spans 13 residues. The CDR3 is CASSTGHGNTIYF. The CDR3 bases are TGCGCCAGCAGTACAGGGCACGGAAACACCATATATTTT.

The chain carries TRBV7-9 and TRBJ1-6; 7 nucleotides agree with TRBD1. V trimming: 6 bases; J trimming: 9 bases; junction bases outside the gene matches: 8. Germline CDR1 and CDR2: SEHNR and FQNEAQ (reference sequence). CDR3 length: 14 residues. The CDR3 is CASRPDRASSPLHF. For the CDR3, the DNA is TGTGCCAGCAGACCCGACAGGGCGAGTTCACCCCTCCACTTT.

This clone appeared once. The chain combines TRBV9 with TRBJ2-7; 7 bases match TRBD1. Germline CDR1 and CDR2: SGDLS and YYNGEE. V lost 0 bases, J lost 2 bases, and 5 bases stayed unmatched. The CDR3 has 15 amino acids. CDR3 coding DNA: TGTGCCAGCAGCGTAGGACAGGGATCCACCTACGAGCAGTACTTC. Its translation is CASSVGQGSTYEQYF.

This chain uses TRBV10-3 with TRBJ2-7; D is unresolved. Germline assignment: CDR1 ENHRY and CDR2 SYGVKD. CDR3 length: 12 residues. V was cut by 2 bases and J by 3 bases, with 5 bases left in between. The CDR3 DNA reads as TGTGCCATCAGTGAGCCCGGCTACGAGCAGTACTTC. It translates to CAISEPGYEQYF.

The rearrangement uses TRBV4-3 and TRBJ2-7; TRBD1 matches at 8 bases. V lost 1 base and J lost 5; bases outside the gene matches: 13. The germline gives CDR1 LGHNA, CDR2 YSLEER. The CDR3 extends over 17 amino acids. Written as DNA, the CDR3 is TGCGCCAGCAGCCAAGGCAAGGCCGGGACAGGCCTCAACGAGCAGTACTTC. Translated, it gives CASSQGKAGTGLNEQYF.

This clone was picked up a small number of times. The chain has TRBV28 and TRBJ2-4, with D possibly called TRBD1 or TRBD2 (6 bases each). Trimming pared 6 bases from V and 8 bases from J, leaving 20 bases between. The CDR3 is made up of 15 amino acids. CDR1 and CDR2 (germline): MDHEN, SYDVKM. The CDR3: CASRGAGTRTDIQYF. As DNA, the CDR3 is TGTGCCAGCAGGGGGGCCGGGACTCGGACAGACATTCAGTACTTC.

The CDR3 region is CASSYSIELEETQYF. For the CDR3, the DNA is TGTGCCAGCAGTTACTCGATCGAGCTAGAAGAGACCCAGTACTTC. V and J are TRBV6-6 and TRBJ2-5; no firm D call. The CDR3 is 15 amino acids. Germline V gene lookup returns CDR1 MNHNY and CDR2 SVGAGI (reference sequence). Trimming took 0 bases from V and 3 from J, leaving 11 bases between them.

The chain employs TRBV29-1 and TRBJ1-2; maybe TRBD1 (5 bases). Trimming stripped 5 bases from V and 6 bases from J, with 25 bases between. The CDR3 covers 16 residues. The germline gives CDR1 SQVTM, CDR2 ANQGSEA. The CDR3 sequence is CSVPPGPESHENGYTF. The DNA for the CDR3 is TGCAGCGTTCCCCCAGGGCCTGAGTCACATGAAAATGGCTACACCTTC.

The rearrangement joins TRBV2 to TRBJ1-3; D remains ambiguous. Trimming took 8 bases from V and 6 from J, leaving 11 bases between them. Germline CDR1 is SNHLY and CDR2 is FYNNEI. The CDR3 is 12 residues long. CDR3 loop: CASRRTVNTIYF. The CDR3, as DNA: TGTGCCAGCCGGAGAACTGTAAACACCATATATTTT.

This clone was observed a handful of times. V usage is TRBV4-3 and J usage is TRBJ1-6; possible D gene TRBD1, 5 bases. Germline-derived CDR1 and CDR2 are LGHNA and YSLEER. The V and J ends lost 3 bases and 10 bases respectively, with 13 bases between them. The CDR3 has 14 amino acids. CDR3 protein: CASSHQGMGSPLHF. The CDR3 DNA reads TGCGCCAGCAGCCATCAGGGAATGGGGTCACCCCTCCACTTT.

This chain joins TRBV11-2 and TRBJ2-7; D is uncertain. Trimming removed 1 base from V and 7 bases from J, with 20 bases in between. The CDR3 sequence is 16 residues long. Germline V lookup: CDR1 SGHAT, CDR2 FQNNGV. This CDR3 is CASSLAVMEAGEEQYF. The CDR3, as DNA: TGTGCCAGCAGCTTAGCGGTCATGGAAGCAGGAGAGGAGCAGTACTTC.

DNA of the CDR3: TGCGCCAGCAGGGGGGGGCCCCACAATGAGCAGTTCTTC. The encoded protein is CASRGGPHNEQFF. The chain couples TRBV10-2 to TRBJ2-1, with D possibly TRBD2 on 7 matching bases. The CDR3 loop spans 13 amino acids. Germline CDR1 reads WSHSY; CDR2 reads SAAADI. Trimming removed 6 bases at V and 5 bases at J, with 11 bases between.

The genes are TRBV5-1 and TRBJ1-3, with D possibly matching TRBD1 (5 bases). The V gene lost 0 bases and the J gene lost 4 bases, with 8 bases spanning the gap. Germline CDR1 SGHRS, CDR2 YFSETQ. The CDR3 sequence is 14 residues long. CDR3 residues: CASSLGRQGNTIYF. The CDR3, as DNA: TGCGCCAGCAGCTTGGGCCGACAGGGAAACACCATATATTTT.

The rearrangement uses TRBV2 and TRBJ2-6, with TRBD2 identical over 7 bases. J was trimmed by 4 bases and V by 5 bases; bases with no gene match: 5. CDR1 and CDR2 from the germline V gene are SNHLY and FYNNEI. CDR3 length: 15 residues. CDR3 residues: CASSREGLGANVLTF. The CDR3 DNA sequence: TGTGCCAGCAGTAGGGAGGGGCTCGGGGCCAACGTCCTGACTTTC.

This chain connects TRBV18 to TRBJ2-7; 10 positions agree with TRBD1. Per the germline V gene, CDR1 is KGHSH and CDR2 is LQKENI. The CDR3 runs 15 residues. J was trimmed by 6 bases and V by 3 bases; bases with no gene match: 8. The CDR3 loop is CASSPAGTGAFEQYF. The CDR3 DNA is TGTGCCAGCTCACCGGCGGGGACAGGGGCGTTCGAGCAGTACTTC.